This T cell receptor (beta chain) was sequenced in a study of CD8+CD57+ T cells in acquired aplastic anemia. Germline CDR1 SEHNR, CDR2 FQNEAQ (reference sequence). The CDR3 contains 12 residues. Comment on this clonotype: Its specificity is unknown. Relative to the germline gene, one junction end is altered; a read error may explain this.

Study-level points and caveats: A set of some 28 CD8+ CDR3 sequences was shared between patients and controls, and these sequences appeared highly expressed in patients.

According to the study, genomic DNA was the template for TCR beta VDJ and CDR3 profiling. TCRdb passed the reads through MiXCR, listing each CDR3 protein once. The sample records around 250,000 distinct CDR3 sequences, around 82% being singletons. Patients chosen for sequencing had shown CD8+CD57+ cell expansion by flow cytometry. Every one of the patients had aplastic anemia (severe, acquired). Sequenced sample: sorted CD4+, CD8+, or CD8+CD57+ T cells (not recorded which) from PBMCs. This chain joins TRBV7-9 and TRBJ2-2, with D perhaps given as TRBD1 or TRBD2 (5 bases each). This clonotype was sampled from a human donor with aplastic anemia. The CDR3 loop is CASRLAPGALFF. DNA of the CDR3: TGTGCCAGCAGGTTAGCACCCGGGGCGCTGTTTTTT.